This entry lists 32 T cell receptor beta chains sequenced from one sample in a study of early T cells in non-severe SARS-CoV-2 infection. TCRdb redid the calling of the 5' RACE reads with MiXCR, one entry per CDR3 protein. The sample contains approximately 81,000 distinct CDR3 sequences, roughly 13% of which appear only once. The sequenced material came from whole blood. Receptors originate from an adult who was a healthcare worker with PCR-confirmed SARS-CoV-2 infection or an uninfected control (not recorded which).

The V call is TRBV7-9, the J call TRBJ2-2; D uncertain. V was pared by 3 bases and J by 0 bases, with 8 bases between. The CDR3 contains 15 residues. CDR1 and CDR2 (germline): SEHNR, FQNEAQ (reference sequence). The CDR3 DNA reads TGTGCCAGCAGCTTTCTAAGCTCGAACACCGGGGAGCTGTTTTTT. Protein product: CASSFLSSNTGELFF.

This clonotype was recorded a few times. The chain joins TRBV28 to TRBJ2-7, with D uncertain. The length of the CDR3 is 11 residues. The germline gives CDR1 MDHEN, CDR2 SYDVKM. Trimming left V 4 bases short and J 3 bases short, with 4 bases between. DNA for the CDR3: TGTGCCAGCAGTTACCTCTACGAGCAGTACTTC. This translates into CASSYLYEQYF.

The rearrangement uses TRBV20-1 and TRBJ2-1; TRBD2 matches at 9 bases. Germline V CDR1 and CDR2: DFQATT, SNEGSKA (reference sequence). V was pared by 5 bases and J by 3 bases, with 5 bases of the junction left unmatched. The CDR3 covers 14 residues. The chain's CDR3 is CSAQLAGLYNEQFF. The CDR3 DNA is TGCAGTGCTCAACTAGCGGGTCTCTACAATGAGCAGTTCTTC.

This clonotype has a handful of counts. The rearrangement uses TRBV28 and TRBJ1-6, with D perhaps matching TRBD1 (5 bases). The length of the CDR3 is 15 residues. Germline assignment: CDR1 MDHEN and CDR2 SYDVKM. Between the trimmed V and J ends, which lost 3 bases and 7 bases, there was a span of 13 bases. The CDR3 nucleotides read TGTGCCAGCAGTTTCTCTGGGGGAAGGAATTCACCCCTCCACTTT. Translated: CASSFSGGRNSPLHF.

V and J are TRBV5-1 and TRBJ2-7; TRBD2 might be the D (6 bases). The germline V gene encodes CDR1 SGHRS and CDR2 YFSETQ. The CDR3 has 18 amino acids. Trimming shortened V by 4 bases and J by 4 bases, and 27 bases separated the two germline ends. The CDR3, as DNA: TGCGCCAGCAGCCCGGAGGGATTCCTCCGCTTTAACCGATACGAGCAGTACTTC. It codes for CASSPEGFLRFNRYEQYF.

This clonotype has more than one count but fewer than ten. V usage is TRBV7-2 and J usage is TRBJ2-6; D may be TRBD1 (5 bases). There are 14 residues in the CDR3. V lost 6 bases and J 1 base, leaving 7 bases between the germline ends. CDR1 and CDR2 (germline): SGHTA, FQGNSA. The CDR3 region has the DNA TGTGCCAGCAGGCAGGGTTCTGGGGCCAACGTCCTGACTTTC. Translating it yields CASRQGSGANVLTF.

This clonotype was counted at least ten times. V is TRBV27 and J is TRBJ2-7; TRBD1 might be the D (6 bases). The CDR3 is 12 residues long. The germline CDR1 and CDR2 sequences are MNHEY and SMNVEV (reference sequence). V was pared by 4 bases and J by 9 bases, with 13 bases between. In nucleotides, the CDR3 is TGTGCCAGCAGTTCGCAGGGGTTCGGGCAGTACTTC. It specifies CASSSQGFGQYF.

The J gene is TRBJ2-3, the V gene TRBV24-1, with 11 bases lining up with TRBD2. CDR3 length: 17 amino acids. V gave up 3 bases and J gave up 3 bases; unmatched junction bases: 7. CDR1 is KGHDR, CDR2 SFDVKD, per germline. The CDR3 is CATSDPISGRGTDTQYF. The CDR3 nucleotides are TGTGCCACCAGTGATCCTATTAGCGGGAGGGGAACAGATACGCAGTATTTT.

V is TRBV3-1 and J is TRBJ2-5; 9 bases are shared with TRBD2. CDR1 and CDR2 from the germline V gene are LGHDT and YNNKEL (reference sequence). This CDR3 is built from 16 residues. J gave up 5 bases and V 4 bases, and 11 bases lay outside the gene matches. CDR3 residues: CASSLLGTSSQETQYF. CDR3 nucleotide sequence: TGTGCCAGCAGCCTCCTAGGGACTAGCAGCCAGGAGACCCAGTACTTC.

This clonotype appeared once. The chain links TRBV28 to TRBJ1-2; TRBD1 matches at 8 bases. The V gene's germline CDR1 is MDHEN and CDR2 SYDVKM. The CDR3 is made up of 14 amino acids. V was pared by 5 bases and J by 7 bases, with 9 bases of the junction left unmatched. The CDR3 loop is CASSRDRLIFGYTF. The CDR3, as DNA: TGTGCCAGCAGTCGGGACAGGTTGATCTTTGGCTACACCTTC.

The chain links TRBV2 to TRBJ2-5, with no clear D. CDR3 length: 12 amino acids. V lost 5 bases and J 1 base, leaving 5 bases between the germline ends. The germline V gene encodes CDR1 SNHLY and CDR2 FYNNEI. The CDR3 protein is CASSTFQETQYF. DNA for the CDR3: TGTGCCAGCAGTACCTTCCAAGAGACCCAGTACTTC.

This clonotype was counted only a few times. CDR3 sequence: CASSFHQGASDGTGGELFF. CDR3 sequence (DNA): TGTGCCAGCAGTTTTCACCAGGGGGCTTCGGACGGGACTGGCGGGGAGCTGTTTTTT. The V and J genes are TRBV28 and TRBJ2-2, with 8 bases aligning to TRBD1. The CDR3 runs 19 residues. Losses at the gene ends were 3 bases for V and 7 bases for J; bases not matched to a gene: 19. The germline CDR1 and CDR2 sequences are MDHEN and SYDVKM. Full variable domain (remainder filled in from reference TRBV28 and TRBJ2-2): DVKVTQSSRYLVKRTGEKVFLECVQDMDHENMFWYRQDPGLGLRLIYFSYDVKMKEKGDIPEGYSVSREKKERFSLILESASTNQTSMYLCASSFHQGASDGTGGELFFGEGSRLTVL.

There are many counts of this clonotype. The chain combines TRBV28 with TRBJ2-7; D may be TRBD1 (6 bases). V dropped 6 bases and J dropped 3 bases, with 15 bases sitting between them. The CDR3 runs to 14 residues. The germline V gene encodes CDR1 MDHEN and CDR2 SYDVKM. CDR3 sequence: CASRGRDTYYEQYF. For the CDR3, the DNA is TGTGCCAGCAGGGGCCGGGACACTTACTACGAGCAGTACTTC. Looking up the rest from reference TRBV28 and TRBJ2-7 gives the full variable domain: DVKVTQSSRYLVKRTGEKVFLECVQDMDHENMFWYRQDPGLGLRLIYFSYDVKMKEKGDIPEGYSVSREKKERFSLILESASTNQTSMYLCASRGRDTYYEQYFGPGTRLTVT.

This clonotype came up many times. The rearrangement joins TRBV20-1 to TRBJ2-3; TRBD1 might be the D (5 bases). Deletions cut 5 bases from V and 0 bases from J, with 9 bases between. Germline lookup yields CDR1 DFQATT and CDR2 SNEGSKA (reference sequence). This CDR3 is 13 amino acids long. CDR3 protein: CSAQGRSTDTQYF. CDR3 nucleotide sequence: TGCAGTGCTCAGGGTAGGAGCACAGATACGCAGTATTTT.

This chain joins TRBV3-1 and TRBJ2-3; D is unresolved. This CDR3 is built from 16 residues. Germline V gene sequence: CDR1 LGHDT, CDR2 YNNKEL (reference sequence). V shed 5 bases and J shed 0 bases, with 15 bases lying between them. CDR3 DNA sequence: TGTGCCAGCAGCTCCCAGGTAACAGCTAGCACAGATACGCAGTATTTT. It yields the protein CASSSQVTASTDTQYF.

In this sample, this clonotype turned up many times. The V and J genes are TRBV6-4 and TRBJ1-1; D call uncertain. Germline CDR1 reads MRHNA; CDR2 reads SNTAGT. Trimming pared 3 bases from V and 1 base from J, leaving 6 bases between. The CDR3 has 13 residues. CDR3 protein: CASSDRGNTEAFF. As DNA, the CDR3 is TGTGCCAGCAGTGATCGAGGGAACACTGAAGCTTTCTTT.

This clonotype was seen more than once but under ten times. V usage is TRBV20-1 and J usage is TRBJ1-1, with D possibly TRBD1 on 6 matching bases. Trimming pared 3 bases from V and 6 bases from J, leaving 11 bases between. This CDR3 is built from 12 residues. CDR1 is DFQATT and CDR2 is SNEGSKA in the germline V gene (reference sequence). CDR3 loop: CSASSGGAEAFF. CDR3 sequence (DNA): TGCAGTGCTAGCTCGGGGGGCGCTGAAGCTTTCTTT.

This clonotype was observed a handful of times. The chain carries TRBV13 and TRBJ1-6; no clear D gene. V was cut by 7 bases and J by 3 bases, with 4 bases left in between. The CDR3 contains 12 residues. Germline V gene data show CDR1 as PRHDT and CDR2 as FYEKMQ (reference sequence). The DNA for the CDR3 is TGTGCCAGCAAGGGCTATAATTCACCCCTCCACTTT. Translated: CASKGYNSPLHF.

The chain has TRBV18 and TRBJ2-7; 7 bases align to TRBD1. This CDR3 has 14 amino acids. V shed 5 bases and J 0 bases; nucleotides not matched to a gene: 4. From germline, CDR1 is KGHSH and CDR2 LQKENI. The CDR3 bases are TGTGCCAGCTCATCGACAGGGACCTCCTACGAGCAGTACTTC. This gives the protein CASSSTGTSYEQYF.

This clonotype was recorded a few times. This sequence joins TRBV5-4 and TRBJ2-7; 7 bases line up with TRBD1. This CDR3 has 14 amino acids. The V segment lost 1 base and the J segment 5 bases; nucleotides outside the gene matches: 6. Germline V CDR1 and CDR2: SGHNT, YYREEE (reference sequence). The DNA for the CDR3 is TGTGCCAGCAGCTTGCGACAGGGCAGGGACGAGCAGTACTTC. This encodes CASSLRQGRDEQYF.

This clonotype was detected a few times. The V and J genes are TRBV6-5 and TRBJ2-3, with D possibly TRBD2 on 6 matching bases. The CDR3 loop spans 16 amino acids. CDR1 MNHEY and CDR2 SVGAGI come from the germline V gene. The ends were cut back, 7 bases at V and 5 bases at J, with 22 bases in the middle. DNA of the CDR3: TGTGCCAGCAAATTAAGGGGTAGCGGCCGGGGAGATACGCAGTATTTT. It specifies CASKLRGSGRGDTQYF.

The sample holds many counts of this clonotype. This chain uses TRBV7-6 with TRBJ1-2; D is unresolved. This CDR3 has 13 residues. The germline CDR1 and CDR2 sequences are SGHVS and FNYEAQ. The V gene lost 0 bases and the J gene lost 0 bases, with 2 bases spanning the gap. In DNA form, the CDR3 reads TGTGCCAGCAGCTTAGCCCCTAACTATGGCTACACCTTC. Encoded protein: CASSLAPNYGYTF.

The CDR3 here is CASTPLADTEAFF. For the CDR3, the DNA is TGTGCCAGCACTCCGCTGGCGGACACTGAAGCTTTCTTT. The J gene is TRBJ1-1, the V gene TRBV14; D is unclear. CDR3 size: 13 residues. Germline V gene data show CDR1 as SGHDN and CDR2 as FVKESK. Trimming pared 7 bases from V and 3 bases from J, leaving 12 bases between.

This clonotype showed up many times. J is TRBJ2-2 and V is TRBV19; D is ambiguous. Germline CDR1 reads LNHDA; CDR2 reads SQIVND (reference sequence). V lost 4 bases to trimming and J lost 8 bases, with 8 bases between them. The CDR3 loop spans 12 amino acids. The CDR3 reads CASSTGPGELFF. The CDR3 nucleotides read TGTGCCAGTAGTACCGGACCTGGGGAGCTGTTTTTT.

Only a few counts were recorded for this clonotype. This chain connects TRBV10-2 to TRBJ1-4; 7 bases align to TRBD1. V dropped 6 bases and J dropped 8; count of bases not matched to a gene: 3. This CDR3 spans 12 amino acids. CDR1 is WSHSY, CDR2 SAAADI, per germline. The CDR3 loop is CASSEQGEKLFF. The CDR3 nucleotides are TGCGCCAGCAGCGAACAGGGGGAAAAACTGTTTTTT.

This clonotype was seen repeatedly, ten times or more. This chain uses TRBV6-5 with TRBJ1-1; no clear D gene. Germline lookup yields CDR1 MNHEY and CDR2 SVGAGI. CDR3 size: 15 residues. Trimming removed 5 bases from V and 2 bases from J, with 15 bases in between. The CDR3 region has the DNA TGTGCCAGCAGTCCCCTGAAAGAGATTAACACTGAAGCTTTCTTT. Its protein product is CASSPLKEINTEAFF.

V gene TRBV9 combines with J gene TRBJ1-1; 10 bases line up with TRBD1. Germline values: CDR1 SGDLS, CDR2 YYNGEE. J was trimmed by 5 bases and V by 0 bases; bases with no gene match: 7. The CDR3 extends over 16 amino acids. This CDR3 is CASSVAGTGDWTEAFF. The CDR3 nucleotides are TGTGCCAGCAGCGTAGCAGGGACAGGGGATTGGACTGAAGCTTTCTTT.

The chain couples TRBV28 to TRBJ2-7; no reliable D call. The length of the CDR3 is 11 residues. Trimming removed 5 bases from V and 2 bases from J, with 4 bases in between. CDR1 is MDHEN, CDR2 SYDVKM, per germline. CDR3 amino acids: CASSTAYEQYF. In nucleotides, the CDR3 is TGTGCCAGCAGTACGGCCTACGAGCAGTACTTC.

The table lists this clonotype with many counts. The chain combines TRBV27 with TRBJ2-1; a possible D gene is TRBD1 (6 bases). V lost 3 bases, J lost 7 bases, and 10 bases lay in between. Germline assignment: CDR1 MNHEY and CDR2 SMNVEV (reference sequence). CDR3 length: 13 residues. CDR3 residues: CASSFGRGNEQFF. The CDR3 DNA sequence: TGTGCCAGCAGTTTCGGTAGGGGGAATGAGCAGTTCTTC.

This clonotype occurred many times. The rearrangement uses TRBV20-1 and TRBJ2-7, with 11 bases identical to TRBD1. The ends lost 6 bases at V and 3 bases at J; junction bases unmatched: 7. CDR1 and CDR2 from the germline V gene are DFQATT and SNEGSKA (reference sequence). The CDR3 extends over 14 amino acids. For the CDR3, the DNA is TGCAGTGCCGGTCCGGGACAGGGGGGCTACGAGCAGTACTTC. As protein: CSAGPGQGGYEQYF.

In its sample, this clonotype was seen many times. The chain carries TRBV2 and TRBJ2-3; TRBD2 matches 8 bases. This CDR3 region has 16 residues. Germline CDR1 SNHLY, CDR2 FYNNEI. With V trimmed by 5 bases and J by 1 base, 8 bases remained unmatched. The CDR3 sequence is CASSFLAGGGTDTQYF. The DNA of the CDR3 is TGTGCCAGCAGTTTCCTGGCGGGGGGAGGCACAGATACGCAGTATTTT.

The chain links TRBV2 to TRBJ1-5; the match to TRBD1 covers 10 bases. Unmatched junction bases numbered 2, after V lost 4 bases and J lost 5 bases. The CDR3 has 14 residues. The germline V gene has CDR1 SNHLY and CDR2 FYNNEI. This CDR3 reads CASSGDRGDQPQHF. CDR3 DNA: TGTGCCAGCAGTGGGGACAGGGGAGATCAGCCCCAGCATTTT.